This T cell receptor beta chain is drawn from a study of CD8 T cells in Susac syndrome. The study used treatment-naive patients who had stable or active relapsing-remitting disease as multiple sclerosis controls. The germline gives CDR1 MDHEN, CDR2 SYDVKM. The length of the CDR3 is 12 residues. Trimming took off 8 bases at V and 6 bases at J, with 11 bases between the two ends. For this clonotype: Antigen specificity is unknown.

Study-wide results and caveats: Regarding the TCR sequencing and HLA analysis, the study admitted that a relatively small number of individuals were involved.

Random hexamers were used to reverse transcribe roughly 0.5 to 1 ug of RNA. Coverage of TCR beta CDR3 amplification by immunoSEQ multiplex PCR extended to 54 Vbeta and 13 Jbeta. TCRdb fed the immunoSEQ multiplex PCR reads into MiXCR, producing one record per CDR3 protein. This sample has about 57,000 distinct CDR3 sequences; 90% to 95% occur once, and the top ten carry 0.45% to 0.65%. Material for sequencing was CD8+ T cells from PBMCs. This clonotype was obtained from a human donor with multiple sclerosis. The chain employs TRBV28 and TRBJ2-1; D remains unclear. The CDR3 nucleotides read TGTGCCAGCTCCTCCTCCGCCAATGAGCAGTTCTTC. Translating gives CASSSSANEQFF.